The text below deals with one T cell receptor (beta chain). TCRdb keeps only in-frame clones here, not all; method: immunoSEQ multiplex PCR. In the table there are 510,000 or so clones, roughly nine tenths of which are singletons. The data are from a study of Ad26.COV2.S vaccination and SARS-CoV-2 variants. Treatment specified: 15 to 20 received Ad26.COV2.S at low or high dose, single or two shots; 5 received placebo; per-sample allocation not given. Sampling happened 63 days after the first vaccine or placebo injection. The length of the CDR3 is 16 residues. Between the trimmed V and J ends, which lost 2 bases and 5 bases, there was a span of 15 bases. Germline V gene sequence: CDR1 KGHDR, CDR2 SFDVKD.

Material: peripheral blood, obtained in a trial of Ad26.COV2.S vaccine versus placebo. The source of this sequence is a person between 18 and 60 years old who received the Ad26.COV2.S COVID-19 vaccine or a placebo. V and J are TRBV24-1 and TRBJ2-1; possibly TRBD1 or TRBD2 for D (5 bases each). CDR3 sequence: CATSDSGRGSNNEQFF. The CDR3 region has the DNA TGTGCCACCAGTGATTCGGGAAGGGGATCCAACAATGAGCAGTTCTTC.